This T cell receptor beta chain came from a study of beta chain features in type 1 diabetes. Study background: The patient and healthy donor groups were comparable for age, gender and cell yields.

Study-level results: When VDJ junctions were examined, type 1 diabetes patients showed fewer insertions and more deletions. Shortening of TCRB CDR3s, moderate but significant, appeared in all four CD4+ subsets of Type 1 diabetes patients.

Note on this clone: Antigen specificity is unknown.

The germline gives CDR1 ENHRY, CDR2 SYGVKD. The CDR3 sequence is 17 residues long. After removal of 10 bases from V and 0 bases from J, the junction contained 16 bases not matched to a gene. Every bit of the isolated RNA underwent reverse transcription, so sequencing read expressed TCRB transcripts. About 3.6 million reads was the average for naive, central memory and regulatory T cell samples. Only in-frame clones appear in the TCRdb table, and some are missing; sequencing was by immunoSEQ multiplex PCR. The table shows 300,000 to 350,000 clones, with around a fifth occurring only once. The rearrangement joins TRBV10-3 to TRBJ2-7, with 9 bases aligning to TRBD2. The receptor was derived from a woman in her late teens or twenties in good health. The sample was naive CD4+ T cells from blood. The CDR3 spells CATKKSVAGALSYEQYF. In DNA form, the CDR3 reads TGTGCCACCAAAAAGTCGGTAGCGGGAGCCCTCTCCTACGAGCAGTACTTC.